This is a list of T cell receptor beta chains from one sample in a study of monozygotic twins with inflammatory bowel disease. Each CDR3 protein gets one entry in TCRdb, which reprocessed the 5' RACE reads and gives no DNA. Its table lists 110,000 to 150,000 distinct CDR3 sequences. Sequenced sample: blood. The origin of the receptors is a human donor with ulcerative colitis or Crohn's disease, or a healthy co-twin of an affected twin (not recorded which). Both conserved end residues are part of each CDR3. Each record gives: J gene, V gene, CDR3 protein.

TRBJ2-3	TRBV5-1	CASTTPGGRGADTQYF
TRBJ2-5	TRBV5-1	CASSLRQGGIGETQYF
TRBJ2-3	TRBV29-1	CSVERGALGTDTQYF
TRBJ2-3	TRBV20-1	CSAREVRAGVMTDTQYF
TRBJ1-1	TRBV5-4	CASSIGTALNTEAFF
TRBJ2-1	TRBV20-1	CSARDIGSSYNEQFF
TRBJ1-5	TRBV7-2	CASSLAGVWGNQPQHF
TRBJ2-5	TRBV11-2	CASSRGGAQYF
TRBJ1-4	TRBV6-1	CASSEGQGDEKLFF
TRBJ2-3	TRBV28	CASSFLLAGSADTQYF
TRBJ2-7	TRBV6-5	CASSYSVGYEQYF
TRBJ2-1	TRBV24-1	CATQRGAGYNEQFF
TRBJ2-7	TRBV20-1	CSAKRTGGSYEQYF
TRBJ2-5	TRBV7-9	CASSLRQETQYF
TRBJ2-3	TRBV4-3	CASSQAWETTHTQYF
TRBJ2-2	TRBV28	CASSYAGLAGNIGELFF
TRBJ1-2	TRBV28	CASWFGQGAKGYGYTF
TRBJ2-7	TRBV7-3	CASSSPNSGRTQTFYEQYF
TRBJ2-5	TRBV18	CASSPLGTVKETQYF
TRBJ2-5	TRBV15	CATSRELTGGETQYF
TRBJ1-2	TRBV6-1	CASSSLGGGYGYTF
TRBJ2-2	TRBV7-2	CASLLATSNTGELFF
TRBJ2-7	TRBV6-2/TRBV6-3	CASWMDRGSYEQYF
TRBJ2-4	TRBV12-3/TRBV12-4	CASSFGLTDIQYF
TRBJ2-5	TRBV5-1	CASSLAFSVAETQYF
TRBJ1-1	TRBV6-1	CASRLGQQNTEAFF
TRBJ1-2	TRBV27	CASSLVGRSNYGYTF
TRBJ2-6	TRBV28	CASRTGTGNSGANVLTF
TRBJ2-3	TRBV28	CASSLISGFTDTQYF
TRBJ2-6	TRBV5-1	CASSLVADLSSGANVLTF
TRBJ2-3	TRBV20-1	CSARLAASTDTQYF
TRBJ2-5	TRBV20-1	CSAREVAGGLRETQYF
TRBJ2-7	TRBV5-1	CASSLAGLSSYEQYF
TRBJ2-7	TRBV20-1	CSARRTSVGYEQYF
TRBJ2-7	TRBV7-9	CASSSTLSGDF
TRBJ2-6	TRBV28	CASSLYWTADSGANVLTF
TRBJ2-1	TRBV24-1	CATSDSGTPSYNEQFF